The source of this T cell receptor (beta chain) is a study of blood T cell repertoires in COVID-19. Across the study: Sample material is recorded as cDNA or gDNA derived from T cells, B-cell-depleted T cells, or PBMCs.

This clone was counted a single time. Authors' methods: Amplification from reference gene primers served as the basis for estimated nucleated cell counts. Clones were read by immunoSEQ multiplex PCR, and TCRdb kept only the in-frame ones, dropping some. The V and J calls and clone size were taken over from that table, and D and trimming were inferred from the DNA. The data contain about 130,000 clones, roughly four fifths of them seen just once; the ten biggest clones take up 15% to 20%. Seattle's cohort entered during active infection and was followed longitudinally. The TCR was taken from a man aged 25 to 40 with COVID-19, enrolled during active disease. The sequenced sample was peripheral blood.

The DNA of the CDR3 is TGTGCCAGCAGCTTGGCCGGGCAGGGGGCCAGTTCACCCCTCCACTTT. It translates to CASSLAGQGASSPLHF. J is TRBJ1-6 and V is TRBV5-6, with 8 bases fitting TRBD1. CDR1 is SGHDT, CDR2 YYEEEE, per germline. The CDR3 runs to 16 residues. The V gene end was trimmed by 0 bases and the J gene end by 9 bases; junction bases not matched to a gene: 8.